What follows are 24 T cell receptor beta chains derived from one specimen sequenced in a study of cytomegalovirus exposure and HLA in healthy donors (dated 2017 in TCRdb). The library relied on the immunoSEQ multiplex PCR assay. For the multiplex PCR, a mixture combining 60 forward primers for TCR Vbeta segments and 13 reverse primers for TCR Jbeta segments was used. TCRdb provides this immuneACCESS table in a form limited to in-frame rearrangements. Some clones are lacking; in checked studies, under half of them reflect an unresolved V gene, and why the rest are absent is not known. The table for this sample lists some 120,000 clones; about two thirds of them were counted only once. The ten largest make up under 5.5% of the sample. The specimen was PBMCs. The origin of the receptors is a man between 60 and 70 years old in good health and CMV-seropositive.

Many counts were recorded for this clone. The chain's CDR3 is CASSLAAGTYNEQFF. CDR3 nucleotides: TGTGCCAGCAGCTTAGCTGCGGGGACCTACAATGAGCAGTTCTTC. The gene calls are TRBV7-2 and TRBJ2-1; D may be TRBD2 (6 bases). CDR3 length: 15 amino acids. Germline V gene data show CDR1 as SGHTA and CDR2 as FQGNSA. V was clipped by 0 bases and J by 2 bases, with 8 bases between them.

The chain has TRBV6-1 and TRBJ2-2, with TRBD1 matching over 7 bases. This CDR3 contains 15 residues. Per germline, CDR1 MNHNS and CDR2 SASEGT. The ends lost 7 bases at V and 3 bases at J; junction bases unmatched: 8. The CDR3 DNA reads as TGTGCCAGCAATCGAGGGGGCCCCCACACCGGGGAGCTGTTTTTT. As protein: CASNRGGPHTGELFF.

The chain uses TRBV29-1 and TRBJ1-1; possibly TRBD1 for D (5 bases). The CDR3 sequence is 13 residues long. Trimming removed 6 bases from V and 0 bases from J, with 11 bases in between. CDR1 and CDR2 (germline): SQVTM, ANQGSEA. As DNA, the CDR3 is TGCAGCGTGGAACAGGAATTGAACACTGAAGCTTTCTTT. Translated, it gives CSVEQELNTEAFF.

In its sample, this clone was seen a few times. The gene calls are TRBV29-1 and TRBJ1-2, with D hard to call. The CDR3 extends over 11 amino acids. Germline loops: CDR1 SQVTM, CDR2 ANQGSEA. The germline V and J ends were trimmed by 4 bases and 8 bases, with 11 bases remaining between them. CDR3 in DNA: TGCAGCGTTGGACGTGGGCAGGGCTACACCTTC. Its protein product is CSVGRGQGYTF. Combining the CDR3 with reference TRBV29-1 and TRBJ1-2 gives the whole variable domain SAVISQKPSRDICQRGTSLTIQCQVDSQVTMMFWYRQQPGQSLTLIATANQGSEATYESGFVIDKFPISRPNLTFSTLTVSNMSPEDSSIYLCSVGRGQGYTFGSGTRLTVV.

CDR3 region: CASSFVGEGQPQHF. The CDR3 DNA is TGTGCCAGCAGCTTTGTAGGGGAGGGTCAGCCCCAGCATTTT. This sequence joins TRBV7-2 and TRBJ1-5, with D tentatively TRBD1 (5 bases). The CDR3 consists of 14 residues. Trimming took 3 bases from V and 6 from J, leaving 12 bases between them. The germline V gene encodes CDR1 SGHTA and CDR2 FQGNSA.

This clone appeared a few times. The V gene is TRBV2, the J gene TRBJ1-6; TRBD1 might be the D (6 bases). Trimming left V 10 bases short and J 8 bases short, with 15 bases between. The CDR3 runs 13 residues. CDR1 and CDR2 from the germline V gene are SNHLY and FYNNEI. The chain's CDR3 is CATKPWTDSPLHF. For the CDR3, the DNA is TGTGCCACCAAGCCGTGGACAGATTCACCCCTCCACTTT.

This clone came up a few times. This rearrangement joins TRBV27 to TRBJ2-7; tentatively, D is TRBD1 (6 bases). The V gene's germline CDR1 is MNHEY and CDR2 SMNVEV (reference sequence). V lost 4 bases and J 0 bases, leaving 16 bases between the germline ends. The CDR3 runs to 16 residues. Here the CDR3 DNA reads TGTGCCAGCAGTTCCTTTCCCCAGGGGCCCTCCTACGAGCAGTACTTC. Its translation: CASSSFPQGPSYEQYF.

This clone appeared once. The chain combines TRBV30 with TRBJ2-2; TRBD2 might be the D (5 bases). From germline, CDR1 is GTSNPN and CDR2 SVGIG (reference sequence). Trimming cost V 4 bases and J 6 bases, with 15 bases left between them. This CDR3 comprises 14 residues. CDR3 sequence reads: CAWIRPPGAGELFF. The CDR3 nucleotides read TGTGCCTGGATTCGACCTCCCGGGGCCGGGGAGCTGTTTTTT.

This clone was counted between two and nine times. The J gene is TRBJ1-2, the V gene TRBV28; D not certain. The CDR3 extends over 13 amino acids. V lost 5 bases and J 3 bases, leaving 10 bases between the germline ends. Germline lookup yields CDR1 MDHEN and CDR2 SYDVKM. The CDR3 region is CASSPGGHYGYTF. CDR3 DNA sequence: TGTGCCAGCAGTCCGGGAGGCCACTATGGCTACACCTTC.

The rearrangement joins TRBV2 to TRBJ1-2; the match to TRBD1 covers 9 bases. In germline, CDR1 is SNHLY, CDR2 FYNNEI. This CDR3 contains 13 residues. J lost 5 bases, V lost 8 bases, and 6 bases had no gene match. The CDR3 reads CASRTGVGYGYTF. The CDR3 DNA follows: TGTGCCAGCCGGACAGGGGTGGGGTATGGCTACACCTTC.

The rearrangement links TRBV12-5 to TRBJ2-2; 8 nucleotides line up with TRBD2. Losses at the gene ends were 6 bases for V and 3 bases for J; bases not matched to a gene: 6. The length of the CDR3 is 15 residues. Germline loops: CDR1 LGHNT, CDR2 FRNRAP. CDR3 residues: CASGPGGGYTGELFF. CDR3 bases: TGTGCTAGTGGACCGGGAGGGGGGTACACCGGGGAGCTGTTTTTT.

The chain uses TRBV2 and TRBJ1-5; no firm D call. Between the trimmed V and J ends, which lost 4 bases and 5 bases, there was a span of 15 bases. Germline CDR1 SNHLY, CDR2 FYNNEI. This CDR3 region has 15 residues. CDR3 DNA sequence: TGTGCCAGCAGTGTCAATTCCGAGGGTTATCAGCCCCAGCATTTT. It is translated as CASSVNSEGYQPQHF.

This chain uses TRBV30 with TRBJ2-3; D may be TRBD2 (6 bases). V lost 4 bases and J lost 8, with 19 bases in between. Germline V gives CDR1 GTSNPN, CDR2 SVGIG (reference sequence). The CDR3 spans 14 residues. CDR3 sequence reads: CAWTGGRARGTQYF. The DNA for the CDR3 is TGTGCCTGGACCGGAGGGCGGGCGCGGGGTACGCAGTATTTT. Based on the CDR3 plus reference TRBV30 and TRBJ2-3, the full variable domain is SQTIHQWPATLVQPVGSPLSLECTVEGTSNPNLYWYRQAAGRGLQLLFYSVGIGQISSEVPQNLSASRPQDRQFILSSKKLLLSDSGFYLCAWTGGRARGTQYFGPGTRLTVL.

The chain couples TRBV7-2 to TRBJ2-5; possible D gene TRBD1, 7 bases. CDR1 SGHTA and CDR2 FQGNSA come from the germline V gene. This CDR3 comprises 14 residues. Trimming left V 5 bases short and J 5 bases short, with 15 bases between. CDR3 DNA: TGTGCCAGCAGCCCAGTACAGGGGAGGGAGACCCAGTACTTC. Amino acids: CASSPVQGRETQYF.

The chain is built from TRBV7-9 and TRBJ1-6; 9 bases match TRBD1. Germline loops: CDR1 SEHNR, CDR2 FQNEAQ (reference sequence). The V gene end was trimmed by 5 bases and the J gene end by 6 bases; junction bases not matched to a gene: 5. The CDR3 totals 15 residues. This CDR3 is CASSPRQGVNSPLHF. The CDR3 DNA reads as TGTGCCAGCAGCCCCCGACAGGGGGTTAATTCACCCCTCCACTTT.

The chain links TRBV28 to TRBJ2-2, with unresolved D. Deletions cut 7 bases from V and 1 base from J, with 7 bases between. This CDR3 spans 13 amino acids. Germline V CDR1 and CDR2: MDHEN, SYDVKM. The CDR3 DNA is TGTGCCAGCATCTTTAGGAACACCGGGGAGCTGTTTTTT. Protein: CASIFRNTGELFF.

The genes are TRBV28 and TRBJ2-6; 9 bases line up with TRBD1. The junction had 18 bases not matched to a gene; V was cut back by 8 bases and J by 4 bases. The CDR3 runs 19 residues. Germline V lookup: CDR1 MDHEN, CDR2 SYDVKM. CDR3 loop: CASGRQGQGGASGANVLTF. CDR3 coding DNA: TGTGCCAGCGGACGACAGGGACAGGGTGGGGCGTCCGGGGCCAACGTCCTGACTTTC.

This clone has a handful of counts. The chain employs TRBV7-9 and TRBJ2-3, with 13 bases aligning to TRBD2. Germline V gives CDR1 SEHNR, CDR2 FQNEAQ (reference sequence). The CDR3 is made up of 17 amino acids. V trimming: 6 bases; J trimming: 6 bases; junction bases outside the gene matches: 12. The CDR3 protein is CASRNSFTSGGADTQYF. In DNA, the CDR3 is TGTGCCAGCAGAAATTCCTTCACTAGCGGGGGGGCGGATACGCAGTATTTT.

This chain connects TRBV4-1 to TRBJ2-1, with D maybe TRBD1 (7 bases). Between the trimmed V and J ends, which lost 3 bases and 0 bases, there was a span of 15 bases. Germline assignment: CDR1 MGHRA and CDR2 YSYEKL. This CDR3 is 17 amino acids long. CDR3 sequence: CASSHQGGPSSYNEQFF. The CDR3 bases are TGCGCCAGCAGCCACCAGGGGGGCCCTTCCTCCTACAATGAGCAGTTCTTC.

The chain uses TRBV19 and TRBJ1-1, with D uncertain. Germline V gives CDR1 LNHDA, CDR2 SQIVND (reference sequence). The CDR3 runs to 15 residues. Between the trimmed V and J ends, which lost 6 bases and 5 bases, there was a span of 19 bases. The CDR3 here is CASRQLGRGGTEAFF. The CDR3 DNA is TGTGCCAGTAGACAACTAGGTCGTGGAGGGACTGAAGCTTTCTTT.

This clone was seen once. This chain uses TRBV19 with TRBJ1-5, with D uncertain. The germline V gene has CDR1 LNHDA and CDR2 SQIVND (reference sequence). The CDR3 length is 13 residues. V was cut by 7 bases and J by 1 base, with 8 bases left in between. The CDR3 region has the DNA TGTGCCAGTAACGGCGGGAGCAATCAGCCCCAGCATTTT. This translates into CASNGGSNQPQHF.

The chain is built from TRBV5-6 and TRBJ2-5; 8 nucleotides agree with TRBD1. The CDR3 extends over 15 amino acids. J gave up 5 bases and V 3 bases, and 9 bases lay outside the gene matches. Germline CDR1 SGHDT, CDR2 YYEEEE. In DNA form, the CDR3 reads TGTGCCAGCAGCTCCAGACTGACAGGGGAGGAGACCCAGTACTTC. Its translation is CASSSRLTGEETQYF.

The rearrangement joins TRBV27 to TRBJ1-2; a weak D match, TRBD1 (5 bases). This CDR3 is built from 15 residues. Trimming removed 5 bases at V and 4 bases at J, with 17 bases between. The germline V gene encodes CDR1 MNHEY and CDR2 SMNVEV (reference sequence). CDR3 in DNA: TGTGCCAGCAGTACCACGGGAGGGGTGGGCTATGGCTACACCTTC. This gives the protein CASSTTGGVGYGYTF.

The CDR3 loop reads CASSQGNYGYTF. The CDR3 region has the DNA TGTGCCAGCAGTCAGGGTAACTATGGCTACACCTTC. V is TRBV25-1 and J is TRBJ1-2; a weak D match, TRBD1 (5 bases). Trimming removed 5 bases at V and 1 base at J, with 5 bases between. Germline V gene sequence: CDR1 MGHDK, CDR2 SYGVNS. This CDR3 is built from 12 residues.